One and the same sample provided the 19 T cell receptor beta chains below, sequenced in a study of molecular identifiers for immune sequencing clone quantification. One entry per CDR3 protein, called by TCRdb with MiXCR from the PCR reads. This table has just under 650,000 distinct CDR3 sequences, about 20% appearing once. Material: naive CD8+ T cells from blood, with Jurkat cell RNA spiked in. Described subset: FACS-sorted CD8+CD4-CCR7+CD45RA+ naive T cells. The source is a human donor in good health. Some libraries in this study had Jurkat cell RNA spiked in.

Of note for this clonotype: A single base separates this from a much larger clone, so it may be a read error. The CDR3 DNA follows: TGTGCCAGTAACGTGGGGTCGTGGGGGAGCAATCAGCCCCAGCATTTT. This translates into CASNVGSWGSNQPQHF. This chain links TRBV19 with TRBJ1-5, with TRBD1 as a possible D gene (5 bases). The CDR3 totals 16 residues. Germline V gene lookup returns CDR1 LNHDA and CDR2 SQIVND (reference sequence). The V end lost 7 bases, the J end lost 1 base, and 17 bases lay between the germline ends.

The chain carries TRBV12-3 or TRBV12-4 and TRBJ1-2; D is unclear. V dropped 5 bases and J dropped 2 bases, with 12 bases sitting between them. CDR3 size: 14 residues. In nucleotides, the CDR3 is TGTGCCAGCAGTGCAGGATTGGACAACTATGGCTACACCTTC. Amino acids: CASSAGLDNYGYTF.

This clonotype was seen at least ten times. The chain is built from TRBV20-1 and TRBJ1-1, with D hard to call. V lost 0 bases to trimming and J lost 4 bases, with 15 bases between them. CDR1 is DFQATT and CDR2 is SNEGSKA in the germline V gene (reference sequence). This CDR3 spans 15 amino acids. The CDR3 nucleotides are TGCAGTGCTAGAGACCTGAAGGGAGGAAGCACTGAAGCTTTCTTT. It is translated as CSARDLKGGSTEAFF.

This clonotype was seen only once. A much larger clone sits a single nucleotide away, making a read error possible. The J gene is TRBJ1-1, the V gene TRBV20-1; a possible D gene is TRBD1 (5 bases). CDR1 DFQATT and CDR2 SNEGSKA come from the germline V gene (reference sequence). This CDR3 is built from 12 residues. V was trimmed by 6 bases and J by 4 bases, leaving 12 bases between them. CDR3 sequence reads: CSATTGLTEAFF. In DNA form, the CDR3 reads TGCAGTGCCACCACGGGGCTCACTGAAGCTTTCTTT.

Worth noting for this clonotype: Given a much more abundant clone one base away, this may be a read error. CDR3 amino acids: CASSRDTFGNSPLHF. CDR3 DNA: TGTGCCAGCAGCCGAGACACCTTCGGTAATTCACCCCTCCACTTT. This chain links TRBV3-1 with TRBJ1-6; no definite D call. Germline CDR1 LGHDT, CDR2 YNNKEL (reference sequence). This CDR3 contains 15 residues. V lost 4 bases, J lost 6 bases, and 13 bases lay in between. The whole variable domain, filled in from reference TRBV3-1 and TRBJ1-6, reads DTAVSQTPKYLVTQMGNDKSIKCEQNLGHDTMYWYKQDSKKFLKIMFSYNNKELIINETVPNRFSPKSPDKAHLNLHINSLELGDSAVYFCASSRDTFGNSPLHFGNGTRLTVT.

This clonotype was detected many times. This sequence joins TRBV7-2 and TRBJ2-3; 10 bases align to TRBD1. Unmatched junction bases numbered 9, after V lost 3 bases and J lost 3 bases. Germline V gene data show CDR1 as SGHTA and CDR2 as FQGNSA. There are 17 residues in the CDR3. CDR3 region: CASSFRDRGLWTDTQYF. Written as DNA, the CDR3 is TGTGCCAGCAGCTTCCGGGACAGGGGACTATGGACAGATACGCAGTATTTT.

In this sample, this clonotype turned up many times. The V call is TRBV9, the J call TRBJ1-2; D gene uncertain. CDR1 and CDR2 from the germline V gene are SGDLS and YYNGEE. The CDR3 is 13 amino acids. Trimming cost V 0 bases and J 4 bases, with 7 bases left between them. In DNA form, the CDR3 reads TGTGCCAGCAGCGTAGACAGTTCCTATGGCTACACCTTC. Translating it yields CASSVDSSYGYTF.

Of note for this clonotype: This could be a read error, since a much larger clone is one nucleotide away. The rearrangement uses TRBV6-1 and TRBJ1-5; a weak D match, TRBD1 (5 bases). Trimming removed 5 bases from V and 1 base from J, with 15 bases in between. The V gene's germline CDR1 is MNHNS and CDR2 SASEGT. The CDR3 loop spans 16 amino acids. Here the CDR3 reads CASSPRTRGSNQPQHF. CDR3 DNA: TGTGCCAGCAGTCCGAGGACAAGGGGAAGCAATCAGCCCCAGCATTTT.

This clonotype was seen just once. Possible read error: a much larger clone is one base away. The gene calls are TRBV20-1 and TRBJ2-7; D is unresolved. The CDR3 covers 13 residues. V was clipped by 3 bases and J by 0 bases, with 9 bases between them. Germline values: CDR1 DFQATT, CDR2 SNEGSKA (reference sequence). The CDR3 region is CSASLMSSYEQYF. DNA of the CDR3: TGCAGTGCTAGCCTGATGAGCTCCTACGAGCAGTACTTC.

CDR3 region: CASSSREGLAGQETQYF. The CDR3 DNA reads as TGTGCCAGCAGCTCGAGGGAGGGACTAGCGGGACAAGAGACCCAGTACTTC. This chain joins TRBV13 and TRBJ2-5; 13 nucleotides match TRBD2. CDR3 size: 17 residues. The germline gives CDR1 PRHDT, CDR2 FYEKMQ (reference sequence). The trim removed 4 bases at V and 2 bases at J, leaving 7 bases unmatched.

This clonotype came up many times. This chain links TRBV15 with TRBJ2-1; 7 positions agree with TRBD1. CDR1 is LNHNV, CDR2 YYDKDF, per germline (reference sequence). The J segment lost 6 bases and the V segment lost 7 bases, leaving 9 bases of the junction unmatched. This CDR3 is 14 amino acids long. The CDR3 protein is CATNARTGTNEQFF. DNA of the CDR3: TGTGCCACCAATGCCCGGACAGGTACCAATGAGCAGTTCTTC. Based on the CDR3 plus reference TRBV15 and TRBJ2-1, the full variable domain is DAMVIQNPRYQVTQFGKPVTLSCSQTLNHNVMYWYQQKSSQAPKLLFHYYDKDFNNEADTPDNFQSRRPNTSFCFLDIRSPGLGDTAMYLCATNARTGTNEQFFGPGTRLTVL.

As concerns this clonotype: This may arise from a read error, as a much more abundant clone is one base away. The chain joins TRBV9 to TRBJ2-7; 9 nucleotides align to TRBD2. The CDR3 sequence is 15 residues long. Germline V gives CDR1 SGDLS, CDR2 YYNGEE. CDR3 region: CASSTEGLATYGQYF. As DNA, the CDR3 is TGTGCCAGCAGCACCGAGGGACTAGCTACTTACGGGCAGTACTTC. The entire variable domain, with the rest obtained from reference TRBV9 and TRBJ2-7, is as follows: DSGVTQTPKHLITATGQRVTLRCSPRSGDLSVYWYQQSLDQGLQFLIQYYNGEERAKGNILERFSAQQFPDLHSELNLSSLELGDSALYFCASSTEGLATYGQYFGPGTRLTVT.

This clonotype came up many times. The rearrangement joins TRBV5-6 to TRBJ1-1; weak D call: TRBD1 (6 bases). V was clipped by 4 bases and J by 1 base, with 20 bases between them. The CDR3 contains 17 residues. Germline CDR1 SGHDT, CDR2 YYEEEE. CDR3 residues: CASSPLPGHSANTEAFF. CDR3 DNA: TGTGCCAGCAGCCCCTTACCGGGACATAGTGCGAACACTGAAGCTTTCTTT.

This clonotype appeared many times. The chain uses TRBV5-1 and TRBJ2-7; D perhaps matches TRBD1 (6 bases). Trimming took off 0 bases at V and 5 bases at J, with 9 bases between the two ends. This CDR3 is built from 13 residues. Germline CDR1 is SGHRS and CDR2 is YFSETQ. The CDR3 protein is CASSLVTGNEQYF. The CDR3 nucleotides are TGCGCCAGCAGCTTGGTCACAGGGAACGAGCAGTACTTC.

A few counts support this clonotype. It may be a read error: a sequence one base away is much more abundant. The genes are TRBV9 and TRBJ2-3; possibly TRBD2 for D (5 bases). CDR1 is SGDLS, CDR2 YYNGEE, per germline. The length of the CDR3 is 15 residues. CDR3 nucleotide sequence: TGTGCCAGCAGCTACGTAGCATCTAGCACAGATATGCAGTATTTT. Its protein is CASSYVASSTDMQYF.

There are many counts of this clonotype. The chain carries TRBV15 and TRBJ2-2, with 11 bases that match TRBD1. Trimming took 5 bases from V and 5 from J; bases not matched to a gene: 7. This CDR3 comprises 16 residues. Germline V lookup: CDR1 LNHNV, CDR2 YYDKDF (reference sequence). Written as DNA, the CDR3 is TGTGCCACCAGCTCCTACGGGACAGGGGGAACCGGGGAGCTGTTTTTT. Protein sequence: CATSSYGTGGTGELFF.

This chain joins TRBV5-6 and TRBJ1-1, with D unresolved. V lost 0 bases, J lost 3 bases, and 9 bases lay in between. Looked up from germline, CDR1 is SGHDT and CDR2 is YYEEEE. This CDR3 comprises 14 residues. CDR3 residues: CASSLGQPYTEAFF. CDR3 coding DNA: TGTGCCAGCAGCTTGGGGCAGCCATACACTGAAGCTTTCTTT.

As for this clonotype: A read error may produce the germline difference seen at one junction end. The chain has TRBV7-9 and TRBJ1-4; D is undetermined. This CDR3 has 16 residues. Germline V gives CDR1 SEHNR, CDR2 FQNEAQ (reference sequence). The CDR3, as DNA: TGTGCCAGCAACTTAGGAACGGCAGGCAGGAATGAAAAACTGTTTTTT. Amino acid sequence: CASNLGTAGRNEKLFF. Complete variable domain (other parts from reference TRBV7-9 and TRBJ1-4): DTGVSQNPRHKITKRGQNVTFRCDPISEHNRLYWYRQTLGQGPEFLTYFQNEAQLEKSRLLSDRFSAERPKGSFSTLEIQRTEQGDSAMYLCASNLGTAGRNEKLFFGSGTQLSVL.

The rearrangement links TRBV4-1 to TRBJ1-1; 9 positions match TRBD1. This CDR3 region has 15 residues. The ends lost 2 bases at V and 5 bases at J; junction bases unmatched: 6. CDR1 and CDR2 from the germline V gene are MGHRA and YSYEKL. The CDR3 loop reads CASSQLTGGLTEAFF. The CDR3 nucleotides read TGCGCCAGCAGCCAATTGACAGGGGGATTGACTGAAGCTTTCTTT.